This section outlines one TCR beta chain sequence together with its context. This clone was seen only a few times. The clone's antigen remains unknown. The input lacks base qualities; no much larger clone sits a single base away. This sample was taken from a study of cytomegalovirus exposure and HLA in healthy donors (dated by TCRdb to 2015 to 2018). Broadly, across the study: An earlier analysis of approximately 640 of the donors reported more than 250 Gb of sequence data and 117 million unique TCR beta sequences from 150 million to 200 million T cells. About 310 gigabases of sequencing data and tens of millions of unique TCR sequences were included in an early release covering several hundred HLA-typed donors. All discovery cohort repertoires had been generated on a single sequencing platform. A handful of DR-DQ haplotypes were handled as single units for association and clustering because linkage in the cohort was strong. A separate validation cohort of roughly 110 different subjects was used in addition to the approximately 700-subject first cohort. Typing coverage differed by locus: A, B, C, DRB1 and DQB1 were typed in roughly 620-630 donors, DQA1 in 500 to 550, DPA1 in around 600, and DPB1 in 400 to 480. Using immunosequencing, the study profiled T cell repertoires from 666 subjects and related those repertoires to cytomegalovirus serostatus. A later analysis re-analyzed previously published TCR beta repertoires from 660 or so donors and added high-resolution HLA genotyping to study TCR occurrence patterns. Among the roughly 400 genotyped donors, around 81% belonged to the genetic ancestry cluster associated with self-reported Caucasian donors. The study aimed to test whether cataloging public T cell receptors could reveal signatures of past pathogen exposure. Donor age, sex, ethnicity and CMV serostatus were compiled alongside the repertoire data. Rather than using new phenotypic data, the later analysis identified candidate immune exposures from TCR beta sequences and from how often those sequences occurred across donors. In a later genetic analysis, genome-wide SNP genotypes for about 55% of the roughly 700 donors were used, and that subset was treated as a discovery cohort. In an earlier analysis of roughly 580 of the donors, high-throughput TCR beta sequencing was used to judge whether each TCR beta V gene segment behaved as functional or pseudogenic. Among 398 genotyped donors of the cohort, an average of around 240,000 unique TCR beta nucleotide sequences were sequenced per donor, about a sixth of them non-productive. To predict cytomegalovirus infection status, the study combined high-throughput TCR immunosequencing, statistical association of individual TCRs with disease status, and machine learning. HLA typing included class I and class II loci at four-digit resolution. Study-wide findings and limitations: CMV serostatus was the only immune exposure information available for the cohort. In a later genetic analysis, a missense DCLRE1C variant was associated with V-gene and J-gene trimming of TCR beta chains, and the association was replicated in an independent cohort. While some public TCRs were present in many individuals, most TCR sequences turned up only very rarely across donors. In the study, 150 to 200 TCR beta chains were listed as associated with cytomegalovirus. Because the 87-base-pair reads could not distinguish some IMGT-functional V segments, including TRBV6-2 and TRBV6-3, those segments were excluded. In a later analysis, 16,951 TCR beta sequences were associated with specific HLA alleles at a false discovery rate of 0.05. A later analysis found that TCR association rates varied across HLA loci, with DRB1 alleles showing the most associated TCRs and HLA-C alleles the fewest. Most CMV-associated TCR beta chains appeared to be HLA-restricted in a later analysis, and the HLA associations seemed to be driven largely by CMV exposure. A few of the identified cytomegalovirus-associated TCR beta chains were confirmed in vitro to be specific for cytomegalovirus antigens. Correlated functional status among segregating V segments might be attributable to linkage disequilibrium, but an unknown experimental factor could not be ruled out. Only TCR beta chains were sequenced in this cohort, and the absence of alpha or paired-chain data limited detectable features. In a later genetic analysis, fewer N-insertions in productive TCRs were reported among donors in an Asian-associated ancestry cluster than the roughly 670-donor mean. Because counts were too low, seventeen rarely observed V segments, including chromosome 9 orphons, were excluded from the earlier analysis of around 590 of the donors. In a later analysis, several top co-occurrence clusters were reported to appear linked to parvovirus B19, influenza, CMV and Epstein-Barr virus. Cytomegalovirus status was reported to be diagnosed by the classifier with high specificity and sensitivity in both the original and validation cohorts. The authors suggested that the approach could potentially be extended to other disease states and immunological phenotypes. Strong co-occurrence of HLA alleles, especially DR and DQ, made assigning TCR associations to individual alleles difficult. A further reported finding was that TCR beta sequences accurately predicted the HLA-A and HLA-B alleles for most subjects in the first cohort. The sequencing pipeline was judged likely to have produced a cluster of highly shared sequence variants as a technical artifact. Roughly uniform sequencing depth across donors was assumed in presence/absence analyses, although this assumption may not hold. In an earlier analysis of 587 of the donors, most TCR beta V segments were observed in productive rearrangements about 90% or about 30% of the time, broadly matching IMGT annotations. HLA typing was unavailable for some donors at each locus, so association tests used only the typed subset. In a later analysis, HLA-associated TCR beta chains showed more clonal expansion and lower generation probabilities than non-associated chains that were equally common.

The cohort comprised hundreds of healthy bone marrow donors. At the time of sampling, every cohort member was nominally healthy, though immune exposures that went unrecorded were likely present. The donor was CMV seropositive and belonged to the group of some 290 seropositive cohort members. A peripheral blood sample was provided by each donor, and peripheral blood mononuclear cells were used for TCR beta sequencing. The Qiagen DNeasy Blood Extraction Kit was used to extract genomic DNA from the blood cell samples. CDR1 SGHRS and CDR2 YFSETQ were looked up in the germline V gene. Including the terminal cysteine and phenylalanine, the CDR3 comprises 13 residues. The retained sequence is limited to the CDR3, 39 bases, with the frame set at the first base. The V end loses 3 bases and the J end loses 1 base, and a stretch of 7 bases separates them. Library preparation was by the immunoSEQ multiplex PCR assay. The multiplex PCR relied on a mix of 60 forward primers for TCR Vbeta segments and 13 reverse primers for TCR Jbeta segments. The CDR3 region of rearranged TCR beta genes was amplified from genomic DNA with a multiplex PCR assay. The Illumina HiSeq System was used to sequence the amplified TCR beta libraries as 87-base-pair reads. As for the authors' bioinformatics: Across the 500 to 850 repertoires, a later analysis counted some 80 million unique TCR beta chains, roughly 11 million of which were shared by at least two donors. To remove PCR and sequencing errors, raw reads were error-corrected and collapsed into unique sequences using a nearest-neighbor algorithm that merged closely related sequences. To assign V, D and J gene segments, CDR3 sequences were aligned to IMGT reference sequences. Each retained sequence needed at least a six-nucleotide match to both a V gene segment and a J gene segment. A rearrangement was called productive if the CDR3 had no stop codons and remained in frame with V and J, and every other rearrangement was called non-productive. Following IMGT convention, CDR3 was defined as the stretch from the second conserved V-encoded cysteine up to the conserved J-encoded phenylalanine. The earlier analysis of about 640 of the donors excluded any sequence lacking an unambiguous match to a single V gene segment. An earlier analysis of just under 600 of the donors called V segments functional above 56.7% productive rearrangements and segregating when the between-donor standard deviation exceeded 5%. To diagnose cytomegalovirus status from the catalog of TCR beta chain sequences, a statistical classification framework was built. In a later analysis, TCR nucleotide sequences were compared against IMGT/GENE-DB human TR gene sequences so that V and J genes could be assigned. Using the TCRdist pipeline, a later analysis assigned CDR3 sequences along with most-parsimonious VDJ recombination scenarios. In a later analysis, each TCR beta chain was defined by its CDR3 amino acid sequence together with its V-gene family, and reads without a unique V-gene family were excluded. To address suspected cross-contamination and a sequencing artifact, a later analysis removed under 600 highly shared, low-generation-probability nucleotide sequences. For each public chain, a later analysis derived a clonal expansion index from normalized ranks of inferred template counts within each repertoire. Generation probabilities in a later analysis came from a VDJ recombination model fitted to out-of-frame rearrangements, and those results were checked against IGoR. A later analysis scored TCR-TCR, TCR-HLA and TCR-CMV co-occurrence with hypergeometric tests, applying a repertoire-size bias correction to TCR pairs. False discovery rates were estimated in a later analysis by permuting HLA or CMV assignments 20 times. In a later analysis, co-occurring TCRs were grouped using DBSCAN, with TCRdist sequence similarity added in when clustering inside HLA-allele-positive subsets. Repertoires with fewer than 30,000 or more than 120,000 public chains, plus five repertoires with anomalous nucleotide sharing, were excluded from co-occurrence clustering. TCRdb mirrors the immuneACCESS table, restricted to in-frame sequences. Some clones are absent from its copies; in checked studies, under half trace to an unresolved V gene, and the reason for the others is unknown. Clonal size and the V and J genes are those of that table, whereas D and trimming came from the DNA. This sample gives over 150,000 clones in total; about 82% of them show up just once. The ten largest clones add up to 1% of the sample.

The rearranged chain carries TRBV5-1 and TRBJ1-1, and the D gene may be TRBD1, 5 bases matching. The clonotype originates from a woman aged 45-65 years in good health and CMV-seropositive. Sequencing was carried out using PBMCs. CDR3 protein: CASSYGQNTEAFF. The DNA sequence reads TGCGCCAGCAGCTATGGACAGAACACTGAAGCTTTCTTT.